The 22 T cell receptor beta chains below all came from one sample that was sequenced in a study of blood T cells in healthy people across ages (dated by TCRdb to the mid-2010s). The library came from 5' RACE. The instrument was an Illumina HiSeq 2500. A second 7 to 11 cycle PCR used a sample-barcoded 5' primer and a J-beta primer mix. The raw public reads went through TCRdb reprocessing: fastp at Q25, MiXCR clone calling, in-frame beta chains kept. CDR3 protein duplicates are merged, each entry listing the most common genes and DNA. Present in this sample are about 970,000 distinct CDR3 sequences, approximately 50% of which were seen just once. Together, the top ten hold roughly a fifth of the sample. Sample: blood. Every receptor here comes from a woman aged 60-70 years in good health.

Worth noting for this clonotype: At one end the junction does not follow the germline gene, possibly because of a read error. V gene TRBV28 combines with J gene TRBJ1-6; D unclear. Germline values: CDR1 MDHEN, CDR2 SYDVKM. The CDR3 has 17 amino acids. The CDR3 sequence: CASSLGVKGGNNSPPHF. The CDR3 coding sequence is TGTGCCAGCAGTTTAGGCGTCAAGGGCGGGAATAATTCACCCCCCCACTTT. The full variable domain, in which reference TRBV28 and TRBJ1-6 provide the parts outside the CDR3, is DVKVTQSSRYLVKRTGEKVFLECVQDMDHENMFWYRQDPGLGLRLIYFSYDVKMKEKGDIPEGYSVSREKKERFSLILESASTNQTSMYLCASSLGVKGGNNSPPHFGNGTRLTVT.

A word on this clonotype: A much larger clonotype is one base distant, so this may be a read error. The chain employs TRBV29-1 and TRBJ2-7; the D call may be TRBD1 or TRBD2 (6 bases each). Germline V gene data show CDR1 as SQVTM and CDR2 as ANQGSEA. The CDR3 runs to 13 residues. With 5 bases removed from V and 3 bases from J, the gap between germline ends came to 14 bases. The CDR3 coding sequence is TGCAGCGTTAGTGATGGAGGGGGCTACGAGCAGTACTTC. It translates to CSVSDGGGYEQYF.

The rearrangement uses TRBV29-1 and TRBJ1-2; possibly TRBD1 for D (6 bases). The V end was cut by 7 bases, the J end by 6 bases, with 18 bases between. The CDR3 length is 13 residues. Per germline, CDR1 SQVTM and CDR2 ANQGSEA. The CDR3 sequence is CSGQGILDHGYTF. Here the CDR3 DNA reads TGCAGCGGGCAGGGGATTTTAGACCATGGCTACACCTTC.

V usage is TRBV3-1 and J usage is TRBJ2-1; 8 bases match TRBD2. Per germline, CDR1 LGHDT and CDR2 YNNKEL (reference sequence). V shed 1 base, J shed 7 bases, and the junction held 3 bases outside the gene matches. This CDR3 is 14 amino acids long. CDR3 nucleotides: TGTGCCAGCAGCCAAGTAGGCGGGAGGAATGAGCAGTTCTTC. Amino acids: CASSQVGGRNEQFF.

This chain uses TRBV4-3 with TRBJ2-5, with TRBD2 matching over 8 bases. The CDR3 is made up of 16 amino acids. Unmatched junction bases numbered 8, after V lost 0 bases and J lost 5 bases. CDR1 LGHNA and CDR2 YSLEER come from the germline V gene. CDR3 bases: TGCGCCAGCAGCCAAGACCGAGCGGGAGTAGACGAGACCCAGTACTTC. This translates into CASSQDRAGVDETQYF.

V gene TRBV20-1 combines with J gene TRBJ2-1, with D hard to call. The CDR3 is made up of 14 amino acids. The V gene lost 5 bases and the J gene lost 12 bases, with 23 bases spanning the gap. Germline lookup yields CDR1 DFQATT and CDR2 SNEGSKA (reference sequence). The CDR3 spells CSAPSREHWGGQFF. The CDR3 nucleotides are TGCAGTGCTCCCTCGCGTGAGCACTGGGGTGGGCAGTTCTTC.

The chain combines TRBV6-1 with TRBJ1-4; D unresolved. CDR1 is MNHNS and CDR2 is SASEGT in the germline V gene. This CDR3 has 11 residues. The V and J ends lost 4 bases and 8 bases respectively, with 5 bases between them. The CDR3 DNA is TGTGCCAGCAGTGCACGGGAAAAACTGTTTTTT. It yields the protein CASSAREKLFF.

A remark on this clonotype: The junction departs from germline at one end; a sequencing error may be responsible. The genes are TRBV20-1 and TRBJ2-7; possibly TRBD1 for D (6 bases). Germline loops: CDR1 DFQATT, CDR2 SNEGSKA (reference sequence). This CDR3 has 13 residues. CDR3 residues: CSARTGSSYEQCF. As DNA, the CDR3 is TGCAGTGCCAGAACAGGGAGCTCCTACGAGCAGTGCTTC.

V and J are TRBV6-5 and TRBJ2-3; 9 nucleotides agree with TRBD2. This CDR3 contains 17 residues. Germline assignment: CDR1 MNHEY and CDR2 SVGAGI. Trimming removed 0 bases from V and 1 base from J; junction bases left unmatched: 5. CDR3 in DNA: TGTGCCAGCAGTTACTCGATGCGGGAGGGTGGCACAGATACGCAGTATTTT. This translates into CASSYSMREGGTDTQYF.

The chain couples TRBV7-9 to TRBJ2-3; 10 bases match TRBD2. V shed 6 bases, J shed 3 bases, and the junction held 18 bases outside the gene matches. This CDR3 has 19 amino acids. The V gene's germline CDR1 is SEHNR and CDR2 FQNEAQ (reference sequence). The CDR3 DNA follows: TGTGCCAGCAGGGCAGGACTCGGGGCTAGCGGGAGAGGGACAGATACGCAGTATTTT. It codes for CASRAGLGASGRGTDTQYF.

This clonotype was observed a handful of times. The rearrangement joins TRBV12-3 or TRBV12-4 to TRBJ2-4; TRBD2 matches at 7 bases. The V gene end was trimmed by 4 bases and the J gene end by 0 bases; junction bases not matched to a gene: 18. This CDR3 region has 20 residues. This CDR3 reads CASSSLGREWGILAKNIQYF. The CDR3 nucleotides read TGTGCCAGCAGTTCCCTGGGGCGGGAGTGGGGCATTCTAGCCAAAAACATTCAGTACTTC.

Details on this clonotype: One junction end disagrees with the germline gene, perhaps due to a read error. V and J are TRBV20-1 and TRBJ2-2, with D perhaps matching TRBD1 (7 bases). CDR3 length equals 14 residues. Germline V CDR1 and CDR2: DFQATT, SNEGSKA (reference sequence). CDR3 in DNA: TGCAGTGCCCGACAGGGAATTGCCACCGGGGAGGTGTTTTTT. Residues: CSARQGIATGEVFF.

Concerning this clonotype itself: One junction end does not reproduce the germline sequence, and a read error may be involved. CDR3 residues: CAISSNLGQGHEQYF. The DNA for the CDR3 is TGTGCCATCAGCTCAAACCTGGGACAGGGCCACGAGCAGTACTTC. This sequence joins TRBV7-9 and TRBJ2-7; 9 bases align to TRBD1. Germline V lookup: CDR1 SEHNR, CDR2 FQNEAQ (reference sequence). CDR3 length: 15 amino acids.

This rearrangement joins TRBV12-3 or TRBV12-4 to TRBJ2-7; D is possibly TRBD1 (5 bases). V gave up 5 bases and J gave up 3 bases, with 11 bases separating them. This CDR3 comprises 13 residues. CDR3 residues: CASSRRDLYEQYF. The DNA of the CDR3 is TGTGCCAGCAGTCGCAGGGATCTCTACGAGCAGTACTTC.

In this sample, this clonotype turned up a few times. The V gene is TRBV29-1, the J gene TRBJ1-2; maybe TRBD1 (6 bases). The CDR3 length is 11 residues. Germline loops: CDR1 SQVTM, CDR2 ANQGSEA. The V and J ends lost 2 bases and 5 bases respectively, with 6 bases between them. This chain's CDR3 is CSVEQGYGYTF. CDR3 sequence (DNA): TGCAGCGTTGAACAGGGGTATGGCTACACCTTC.

This chain connects TRBV5-1 to TRBJ2-3, with TRBD2 matching over 10 bases. Germline V lookup: CDR1 SGHRS, CDR2 YFSETQ. This CDR3 is built from 16 residues. V lost 4 bases and J lost 0; bases outside the gene matches: 5. The CDR3 region has the DNA TGCGCCAGCAGCCAAACTAGCGGGGCTAGCACAGATACGCAGTATTTT. As protein: CASSQTSGASTDTQYF.

The gene calls are TRBV10-3 and TRBJ1-2; no clear D gene. V was clipped by 3 bases and J by 4 bases, with 18 bases between them. The CDR3 length is 16 residues. CDR1 is ENHRY, CDR2 SYGVKD, per germline. The CDR3 spells CAISDPVPTRAYGYTF. The CDR3 DNA is TGTGCCATCAGTGACCCCGTGCCAACTAGGGCCTATGGCTACACCTTC.

The chain uses TRBV20-1 and TRBJ2-1; D is uncertain. V lost 2 bases, J lost 1 base, and 15 bases lay in between. The CDR3 is 16 residues long. Per germline, CDR1 DFQATT and CDR2 SNEGSKA (reference sequence). Here the CDR3 DNA reads TGCAGTGCTAGACCGCACCACGGGTATTCCTACAATGAGCAGTTCTTC. Its protein is CSARPHHGYSYNEQFF.

This rearrangement joins TRBV12-3 or TRBV12-4 to TRBJ2-3, with D tentatively TRBD1 (6 bases). Trimming stripped 7 bases from V and 0 bases from J, with 8 bases between. The CDR3 is 13 amino acids. The CDR3 loop reads CASKTGSTDTQYF. The CDR3, as DNA: TGTGCCAGCAAAACAGGGAGCACAGATACGCAGTATTTT.

The sample holds a few counts of this clonotype. The chain carries TRBV20-1 and TRBJ2-7, with D maybe TRBD2 (6 bases). The CDR3 totals 15 residues. V lost 7 bases to trimming and J lost 0 bases, with 19 bases between them. Germline values: CDR1 DFQATT, CDR2 SNEGSKA (reference sequence). This CDR3 is CSVTTPLGSSYEQYF. CDR3 bases: TGCAGTGTTACGACACCGCTCGGGAGCTCCTACGAGCAGTACTTC.

The rearrangement uses TRBV20-1 and TRBJ2-4, with D possibly being TRBD1 (5 bases). The J call could be wrong; TRBJ2-7 is a better fit for the DNA end. The CDR3 totals 15 residues. Germline loops: CDR1 DFQATT, CDR2 SNEGSKA (reference sequence). The CDR3 loop is CSARDWGLDVGEQYF. DNA of the CDR3: TGCAGTGCTAGAGATTGGGGCCTGGATGTCGGCGAGCAGTACTTC.

This clonotype has just a few counts. The V call is TRBV11-2, the J call TRBJ2-3; TRBD2 matches 11 bases. Germline lookup yields CDR1 SGHAT and CDR2 FQNNGV. Unmatched junction bases numbered 2, after V lost 3 bases and J lost 0 bases. The CDR3 covers 16 residues. The CDR3 region has the DNA TGTGCCAGCAGCTTCCGGACTAGCGGGAGCACAGATACGCAGTATTTT. Translating gives CASSFRTSGSTDTQYF. Variable domain in full (rest from reference TRBV11-2 and TRBJ2-3): EAGVAQSPRYKIIEKRQSVAFWCNPISGHATLYWYQQILGQGPKLLIQFQNNGVVDDSQLPKDRFSAERLKGVDSTLKIQPAKLEDSAVYLCASSFRTSGSTDTQYFGPGTRLTVL.